This entry concerns a single TCR beta chain. What it recognizes is unknown. The CDR3 spans 15 residues. CDR1 and CDR2 from the germline V gene are SGHNT and YYREEE (reference sequence). The V segment lost 2 bases and the J segment 2 bases; nucleotides outside the gene matches: 5. These data originate in a study of graft-versus-host responses after intestinal transplantation. Study-wide points: Early post-transplant declines in HvG were associated with peak levels of circulating GvH clones.

Tissue processing of the graft released intraepithelial and lamina propria lymphocytes from it. Only in-frame clones appear in the TCRdb table, and some are missing; sequencing was by immunoSEQ multiplex PCR. The table shows approximately 15,000 clones, with 70% occurring only once. The sequence came from a human patient who received an intestinal transplant, so some T cells may come from the graft donor. The chain has TRBV5-4 and TRBJ2-3, with TRBD2 matching over 7 bases. The sequencing here drew on ileum tissue, taken 700 to 800 days after intestinal transplantation. CDR3: CASSLAGTFTDTQYF. The CDR3 DNA reads TGTGCCAGCAGCTTAGCGGGAACCTTCACAGATACGCAGTATTTT. Filled out from reference TRBV5-4 and TRBJ2-3, the complete variable domain reads ETGVTQSPTHLIKTRGQQVTLRCSSQSGHNTVSWYQQALGQGPQFIFQYYREEENGRGNFPPRFSGLQFPNYSSELNVNALELDDSALYLCASSLAGTFTDTQYFGPGTRLTVL.